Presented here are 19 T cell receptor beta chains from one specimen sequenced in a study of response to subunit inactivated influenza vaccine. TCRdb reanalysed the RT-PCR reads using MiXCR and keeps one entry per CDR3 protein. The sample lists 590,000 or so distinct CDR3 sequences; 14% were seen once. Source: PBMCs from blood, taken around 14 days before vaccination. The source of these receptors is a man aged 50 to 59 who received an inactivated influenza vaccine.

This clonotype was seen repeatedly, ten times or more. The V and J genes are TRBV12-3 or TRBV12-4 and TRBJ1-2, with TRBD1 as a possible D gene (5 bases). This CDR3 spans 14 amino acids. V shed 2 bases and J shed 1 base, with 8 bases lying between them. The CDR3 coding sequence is TGTGCCAGCAGTTTAAGACAGCGTAACTATGGCTACACCTTC. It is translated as CASSLRQRNYGYTF.

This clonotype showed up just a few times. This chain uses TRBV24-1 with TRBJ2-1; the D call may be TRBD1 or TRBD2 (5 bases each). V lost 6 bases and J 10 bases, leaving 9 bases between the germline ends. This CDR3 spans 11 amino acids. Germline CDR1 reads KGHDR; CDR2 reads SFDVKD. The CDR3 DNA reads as TGTGCCACCAGTTTGGGGACGGAGCAGTTCTTC. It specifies CATSLGTEQFF.

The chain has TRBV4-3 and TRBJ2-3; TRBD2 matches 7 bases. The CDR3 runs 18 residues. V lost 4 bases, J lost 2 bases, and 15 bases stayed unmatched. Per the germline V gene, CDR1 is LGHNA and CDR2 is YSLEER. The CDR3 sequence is CASSRREPRAGPTDTQYF. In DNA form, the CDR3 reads TGCGCCAGCAGCCGCCGTGAGCCGAGAGCGGGGCCCACAGATACGCAGTATTTT.

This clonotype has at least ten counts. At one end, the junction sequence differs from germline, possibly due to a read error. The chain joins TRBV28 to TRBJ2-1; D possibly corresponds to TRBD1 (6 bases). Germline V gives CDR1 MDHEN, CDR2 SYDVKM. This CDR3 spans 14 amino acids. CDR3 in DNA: TGTGCCAGCAGTCGGACAGCCTCCAACAATGAGCAGTTCTTC. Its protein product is CASSRTASNNEQFF.

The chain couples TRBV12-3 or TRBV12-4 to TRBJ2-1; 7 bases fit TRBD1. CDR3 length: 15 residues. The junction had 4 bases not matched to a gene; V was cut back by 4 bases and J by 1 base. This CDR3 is CASSSPTGSYNEQFF. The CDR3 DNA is TGTGCCAGCAGTTCTCCGACAGGGTCCTACAATGAGCAGTTCTTC.

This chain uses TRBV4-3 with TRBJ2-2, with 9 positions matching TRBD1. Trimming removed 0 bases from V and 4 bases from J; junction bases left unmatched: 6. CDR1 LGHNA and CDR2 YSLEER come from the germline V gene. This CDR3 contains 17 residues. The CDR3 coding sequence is TGCGCCAGCAGCCAAGAGGTCGGGACAGGGATCACCGGGGAGCTGTTTTTT. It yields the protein CASSQEVGTGITGELFF.

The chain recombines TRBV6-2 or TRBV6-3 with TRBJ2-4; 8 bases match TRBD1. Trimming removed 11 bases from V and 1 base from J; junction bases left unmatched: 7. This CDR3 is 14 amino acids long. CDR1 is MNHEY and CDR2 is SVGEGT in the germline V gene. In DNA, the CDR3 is TGTGCCGTCCAGGGGGCAGGGGCCAAAAACATTCAGTACTTC. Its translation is CAVQGAGAKNIQYF.

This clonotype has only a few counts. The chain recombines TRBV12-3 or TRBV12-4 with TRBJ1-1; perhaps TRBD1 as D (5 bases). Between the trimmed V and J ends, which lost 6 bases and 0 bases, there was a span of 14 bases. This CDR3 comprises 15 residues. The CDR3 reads CASSSTVLMNTEAFF. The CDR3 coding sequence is TGTGCCAGCAGCTCGACAGTCTTGATGAACACTGAAGCTTTCTTT.

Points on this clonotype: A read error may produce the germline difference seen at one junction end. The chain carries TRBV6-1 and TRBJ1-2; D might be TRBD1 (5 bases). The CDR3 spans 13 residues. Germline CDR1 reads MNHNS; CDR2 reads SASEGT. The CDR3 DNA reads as TGTGCCAGCAGCGAAGGTTGGGGGGATGGCTACACCTTC. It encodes CASSEGWGDGYTF.

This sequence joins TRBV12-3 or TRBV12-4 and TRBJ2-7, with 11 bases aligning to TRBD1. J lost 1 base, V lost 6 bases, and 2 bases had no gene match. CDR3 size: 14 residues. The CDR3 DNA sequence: TGTGCCAGCAGGGACAGGGGGCCGTCCTACGAGCAGTACTTC. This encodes CASRDRGPSYEQYF.

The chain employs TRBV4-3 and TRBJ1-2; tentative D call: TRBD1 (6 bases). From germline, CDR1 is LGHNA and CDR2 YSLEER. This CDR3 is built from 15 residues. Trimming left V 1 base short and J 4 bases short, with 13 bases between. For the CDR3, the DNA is TGCGCCAGCAGCCAAGTTACAGGGAGGGCCTATGGCTACACCTTC. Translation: CASSQVTGRAYGYTF.

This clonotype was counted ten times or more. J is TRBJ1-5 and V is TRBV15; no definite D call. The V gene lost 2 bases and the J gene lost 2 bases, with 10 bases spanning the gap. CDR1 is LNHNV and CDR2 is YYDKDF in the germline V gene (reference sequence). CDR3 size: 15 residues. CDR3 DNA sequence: TGTGCCACCAGCAGACAACCAGTGGGCAATCAGCCCCAGCATTTT. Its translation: CATSRQPVGNQPQHF. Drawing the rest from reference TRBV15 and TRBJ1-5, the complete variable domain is DAMVIQNPRYQVTQFGKPVTLSCSQTLNHNVMYWYQQKSSQAPKLLFHYYDKDFNNEADTPDNFQSRRPNTSFCFLDIRSPGLGDTAMYLCATSRQPVGNQPQHFGDGTRLSIL.

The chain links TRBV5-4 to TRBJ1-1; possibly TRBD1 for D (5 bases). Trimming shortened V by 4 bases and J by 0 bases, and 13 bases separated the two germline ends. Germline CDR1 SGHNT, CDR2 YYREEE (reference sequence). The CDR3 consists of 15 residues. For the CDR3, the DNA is TGTGCCAGCAGCCCTGGGGCAGCAATGAACACTGAAGCTTTCTTT. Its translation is CASSPGAAMNTEAFF.

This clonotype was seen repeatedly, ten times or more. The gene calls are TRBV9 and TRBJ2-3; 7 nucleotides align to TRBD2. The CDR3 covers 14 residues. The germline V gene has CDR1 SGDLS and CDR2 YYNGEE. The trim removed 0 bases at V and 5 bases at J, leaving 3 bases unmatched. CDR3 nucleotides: TGTGCCAGCAGCGTAGAAGCGGGACTAGATACGCAGTATTTT. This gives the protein CASSVEAGLDTQYF. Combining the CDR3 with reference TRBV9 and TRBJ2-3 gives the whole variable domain DSGVTQTPKHLITATGQRVTLRCSPRSGDLSVYWYQQSLDQGLQFLIQYYNGEERAKGNILERFSAQQFPDLHSELNLSSLELGDSALYFCASSVEAGLDTQYFGPGTRLTVL.

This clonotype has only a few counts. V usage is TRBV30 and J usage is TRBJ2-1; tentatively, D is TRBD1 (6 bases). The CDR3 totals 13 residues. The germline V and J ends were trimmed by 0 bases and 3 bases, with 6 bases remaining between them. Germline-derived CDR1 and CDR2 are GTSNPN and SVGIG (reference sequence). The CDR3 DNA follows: TGTGCCTGGAGTGTAGGGGGCTACAATGAGCAGTTCTTC. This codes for CAWSVGGYNEQFF.

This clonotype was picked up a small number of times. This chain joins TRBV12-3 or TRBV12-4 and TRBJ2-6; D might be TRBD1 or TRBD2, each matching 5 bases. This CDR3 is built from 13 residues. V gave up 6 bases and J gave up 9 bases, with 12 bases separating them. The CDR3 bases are TGTGCCAGCAGGTCTCAGGGAGACAACGTCCTGACTTTC. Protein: CASRSQGDNVLTF.

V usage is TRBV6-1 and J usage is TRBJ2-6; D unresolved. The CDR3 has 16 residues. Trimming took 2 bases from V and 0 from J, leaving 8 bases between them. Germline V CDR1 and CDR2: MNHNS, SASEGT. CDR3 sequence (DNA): TGTGCCAGCAGTGAACCCTGGAGCTCTGGGGCCAACGTCCTGACTTTC. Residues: CASSEPWSSGANVLTF.

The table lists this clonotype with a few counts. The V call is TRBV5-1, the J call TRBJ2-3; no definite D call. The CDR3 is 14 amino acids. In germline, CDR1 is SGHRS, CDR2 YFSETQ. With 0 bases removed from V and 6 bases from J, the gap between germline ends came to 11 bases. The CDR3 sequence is CASSLVGDGDTQYF. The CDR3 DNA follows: TGCGCCAGCAGCTTGGTCGGCGACGGGGATACGCAGTATTTT.

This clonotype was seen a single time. CDR3 protein: CASSTFQSSYNEQFF. DNA for the CDR3: TGTGCCAGTAGTACCTTCCAGAGCTCCTACAATGAGCAGTTCTTC. V usage is TRBV19 and J usage is TRBJ2-1, with no clear D. CDR3 length: 15 residues. Germline CDR1 is LNHDA and CDR2 is SQIVND (reference sequence). The V end lost 4 bases, the J end lost 0 bases, and 10 bases lay between the germline ends. Using reference TRBV19 and TRBJ2-1 for the parts outside the CDR3, the full variable domain is DGGITQSPKYLFRKEGQNVTLSCEQNLNHDAMYWYRQDPGQGLRLIYYSQIVNDFQKGDIAEGYSVSREKKESFPLTVTSAQKNPTAFYLCASSTFQSSYNEQFFGPGTRLTVL.